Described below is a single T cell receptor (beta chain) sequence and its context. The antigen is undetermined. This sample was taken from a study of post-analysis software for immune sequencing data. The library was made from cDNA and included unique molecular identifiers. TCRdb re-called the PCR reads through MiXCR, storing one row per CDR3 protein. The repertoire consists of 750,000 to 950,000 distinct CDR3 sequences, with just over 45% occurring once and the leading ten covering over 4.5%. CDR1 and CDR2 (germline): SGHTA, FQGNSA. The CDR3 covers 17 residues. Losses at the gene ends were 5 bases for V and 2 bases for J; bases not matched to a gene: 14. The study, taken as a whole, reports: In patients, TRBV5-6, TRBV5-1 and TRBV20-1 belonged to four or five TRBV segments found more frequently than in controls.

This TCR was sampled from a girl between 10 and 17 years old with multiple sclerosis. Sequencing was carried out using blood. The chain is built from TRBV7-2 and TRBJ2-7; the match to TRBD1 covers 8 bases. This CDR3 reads CASSPPDRAGTTYEQYF. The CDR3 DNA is TGTGCCAGCAGCCCTCCGGACAGGGCGGGAACCACCTACGAGCAGTACTTC.